What follows are 12 T cell receptor beta chains derived from one specimen sequenced in a study of blood T cell repertoires in COVID-19. TCRdb's table, derived via immunoSEQ multiplex PCR, lists solely in-frame clones and lacks some. Found here are 200,000 or so clones, 79% of them singletons; the top ten hold 15% to 20%. The source material was peripheral blood. The source of these receptors is a man aged 60 to 69 with active or convalescent COVID-19.

This chain connects TRBV7-9 to TRBJ2-1; D possibly corresponds to TRBD2 (5 bases). Trimming removed 3 bases at V and 3 bases at J, with 9 bases between. CDR3 length: 14 amino acids. CDR1 and CDR2 from the germline V gene are SEHNR and FQNEAQ (reference sequence). The DNA of the CDR3 is TGTGCCAGCAGCTTGGGAGAAAACTACAATGAGCAGTTCTTC. Translation: CASSLGENYNEQFF. Combining the CDR3 with reference TRBV7-9 and TRBJ2-1 gives the whole variable domain DTGVSQNPRHKITKRGQNVTFRCDPISEHNRLYWYRQTLGQGPEFLTYFQNEAQLEKSRLLSDRFSAERPKGSFSTLEIQRTEQGDSAMYLCASSLGENYNEQFFGPGTRLTVL.

This clone has just a few counts. This sequence joins TRBV3-1 (or the pseudogene TRBV3-2) and TRBJ2-2; D might be TRBD2 (5 bases). V was pared by 5 bases and J by 0 bases, with 19 bases between. The CDR3 is 18 amino acids. The germline CDR1 and CDR2 sequences are LGHDT and YNNKEL (reference sequence). This CDR3 reads CASSFFFRRTSNTGELFF. The CDR3 DNA follows: TGTGCCAGCAGCTTTTTTTTTCGGCGGACTTCGAACACCGGGGAGCTGTTTTTT.

The gene calls are TRBV9 and TRBJ2-7, with a weak D call TRBD1 (6 bases). Germline CDR1 and CDR2: SGDLS and YYNGEE. V lost 0 bases, J lost 0 bases, and 7 bases lay in between. This CDR3 contains 14 residues. The CDR3 nucleotides read TGTGCCAGCAGCGTAGCACAGGGCTCCTACGAGCAGTACTTC. This gives the protein CASSVAQGSYEQYF.

The V call is TRBV18, the J call TRBJ2-5, with a possible D match to TRBD2 (5 bases). CDR3 length: 14 residues. The V end lost 2 bases, the J end lost 4 bases, and 11 bases lay between the germline ends. The germline CDR1 and CDR2 sequences are KGHSH and LQKENI. In DNA, the CDR3 is TGTGCCAGCTCACCAGGTAGCGTGACAGAGACCCAGTACTTC. Protein sequence: CASSPGSVTETQYF.

This clone was recorded a few times. The chain combines TRBV9 with TRBJ1-4, with D tentatively TRBD1 (5 bases). CDR3 length: 14 amino acids. Trimming removed 4 bases from V and 4 bases from J, with 11 bases in between. Germline-derived CDR1 and CDR2 are SGDLS and YYNGEE. CDR3 nucleotides: TGTGCCAGCAGCCCCGACAGAGGTAATGAAAAACTGTTTTTT. Its protein product is CASSPDRGNEKLFF.

The rearrangement joins TRBV28 to TRBJ2-3, with a possible D match to TRBD2 (6 bases). Trimming left V 7 bases short and J 5 bases short, with 13 bases between. The CDR3 length is 13 residues. The germline CDR1 and CDR2 sequences are MDHEN and SYDVKM. The CDR3 spells CASTGLTLDTQYF. CDR3 nucleotides: TGTGCCAGCACGGGACTGACGCTAGATACGCAGTATTTT.

The rearrangement links TRBV3-1 (or the pseudogene TRBV3-2) to TRBJ2-1; D may be TRBD1 (5 bases). V lost 0 bases and J 10 bases, leaving 10 bases between the germline ends. Per the germline V gene, CDR1 is LGHDT and CDR2 is YNNKEL (reference sequence). There are 13 residues in the CDR3. CDR3 DNA: TGTGCCAGCAGCCAAGAAGAGGCAGGGGAGCAGTTCTTC. Encoded protein: CASSQEEAGEQFF.

In its sample, this clone was seen a few times. CDR3 coding DNA: TGTGCCAGCAGCTGGCGGGTATTTACCGGGGAGCTGTTTTTT. Translating it yields CASSWRVFTGELFF. The chain combines TRBV5-5 with TRBJ2-2, with D possibly TRBD2 on 5 matching bases. Between the trimmed V and J ends, which lost 3 bases and 5 bases, there was a span of 11 bases. CDR1 is SGHKS and CDR2 is YYEKEE in the germline V gene (reference sequence). The CDR3 extends over 14 amino acids.

The chain recombines TRBV5-4 with TRBJ1-1; D is perhaps TRBD1 (6 bases). This CDR3 comprises 14 residues. In germline, CDR1 is SGHNT, CDR2 YYREEE (reference sequence). Trimming cost V 1 base and J 7 bases, with 14 bases left between them. The CDR3 DNA is TGTGCCAGCAGCTTGCGCGGGGGAGGGGGTGAAGCTTTCTTT. Its protein is CASSLRGGGGEAFF.

This chain links TRBV5-1 with TRBJ1-1; perhaps TRBD1 as D (5 bases). The CDR3 covers 13 residues. Germline loops: CDR1 SGHRS, CDR2 YFSETQ. Trimming removed 1 base at V and 6 bases at J, with 10 bases between. CDR3: CASSLPGDPEAFF. DNA for the CDR3: TGCGCCAGCAGCTTGCCGGGGGACCCTGAAGCTTTCTTT.

This clone was observed once. In nucleotides, the CDR3 is TGTGCCAGTAGTACTAGCGGGAGGGTACAAGAGACCCAGTACTTC. Amino acids: CASSTSGRVQETQYF. The genes are TRBV19 and TRBJ2-5; 12 nucleotides match TRBD2. This CDR3 has 15 amino acids. V lost 4 bases, J lost 2 bases, and 2 bases stayed unmatched. Per the germline V gene, CDR1 is LNHDA and CDR2 is SQIVND (reference sequence).

The chain has TRBV29-1 and TRBJ2-3; 12 nucleotides align to TRBD2. Trimming cost V 6 bases and J 6 bases; bases outside gene matches: 4. Germline-derived CDR1 and CDR2 are SQVTM and ANQGSEA. The length of the CDR3 is 13 residues. CDR3 protein: CSVALAGGDTQYF. The CDR3 DNA is TGCAGCGTAGCCCTAGCGGGAGGGGATACGCAGTATTTT.